What follows is one TCR beta chain and its context. Its antigen remains unidentified. Germline CDR1 SNHLY, CDR2 FYNNEI. The V gene lost 6 bases and the J gene lost 10 bases, with 22 bases spanning the gap. This CDR3 has 15 residues. PCR was performed using 60 Vbeta and 13 Jbeta primers. Assay used: immunoSEQ multiplex PCR; TCRdb lists only in-frame clones, some missing. The table includes roughly 99,000 clones, roughly 82% detected once. These data originate in a study of cytomegalovirus exposure and HLA in healthy donors. Turning to the study itself: Around 180 million T cells yielded roughly 120 million unique TCR beta sequences in earlier analysis.

Study-level results: Rarity marked most TCR sequences, yet some public TCRs occurred in many donors. In a later analysis, HLA-C alleles had the fewest associated TCRs, DRB1 alleles the most. In most subjects, TCR beta sequences reportedly gave accurate predictions of HLA-A and HLA-B alleles.

Sequencing input: PBMCs. The receptor was isolated from a man between 25 and 39 years old in good health and CMV-seropositive. The chain is built from TRBV2 and TRBJ1-5, with D perhaps TRBD1 (5 bases). As DNA, the CDR3 is TGTGCCAGCAGAGCTGGGGGGGGGATCCAGAGTCCCCAGCATTTT. This codes for CASRAGGGIQSPQHF.